The 21 T cell receptor beta chains below all came from one sample that was sequenced in a study of metastatic and nonmetastatic thyroid tumors. TCRdb redid the clone calls on the PCR reads using MiXCR. This repertoire shows around 15,000 clones, 20% to 30% found once; its top ten account for about an eighth. Patients were all untreated before their thyroid surgery. Sequencing used tumor tissue. The receptor set was obtained from a male donor with papillary thyroid cancer or a benign thyroid nodule (not recorded which). Some clones in this sample may be carry-over from other donors' samples.

In its sample, this clone was seen many times. V usage is TRBV11-1 and J usage is TRBJ1-5; 8 nucleotides agree with TRBD1. The CDR3 contains 15 residues. V shed 1 base and J 1 base; nucleotides not matched to a gene: 0. CDR1 SGHAT and CDR2 FQDESV come from the germline V gene (reference sequence). The CDR3 bases are TGTGCCAGCAGCTTAGGGACAGGGAGCAATCAGCCCCAGCATTTT. Translation gives CASSLGTGSNQPQHF.

This chain links TRBV11-3 with TRBJ1-1; D possibly corresponds to TRBD1 (5 bases). Per the germline V gene, CDR1 is SGHNT and CDR2 is YENEEA. Trimming removed 4 bases from V and 3 bases from J, with 12 bases in between. The CDR3 length is 14 residues. CDR3 coding DNA: TGTGCCAGCAGCTCTTATTGGGGGGACACTGAAGCTTTCTTT. It encodes CASSSYWGDTEAFF.

The sample holds many counts of this clone. The chain recombines TRBV4-1 with TRBJ1-1; D remains unclear. V was pared by 4 bases and J by 0 bases, with 6 bases between. The CDR3 is 13 amino acids. Germline CDR1 and CDR2: MGHRA and YSYEKL. CDR3 coding DNA: TGCGCCAGCAGCCTTAGCGTGAACACTGAAGCTTTCTTT. Its protein product is CASSLSVNTEAFF.

This clone was counted at least ten times. DNA for the CDR3: TGTGCCAGCAGTACTTGGAAGACCCAGTACTTC. It codes for CASSTWKTQYF. V usage is TRBV2 and J usage is TRBJ2-5; no definite D call. The germline gives CDR1 SNHLY, CDR2 FYNNEI. CDR3 length: 11 amino acids. Between the trimmed V and J ends, which lost 5 bases and 6 bases, there was a span of 7 bases. Combining the CDR3 with reference TRBV2 and TRBJ2-5 gives the whole variable domain EPEVTQTPSHQVTQMGQEVILRCVPISNHLYFYWYRQILGQKVEFLVSFYNNEISEKSEIFDDQFSVERPDGSNFTLKIRSTKLEDSAMYFCASSTWKTQYFGPGTRLLVL.

This clone was counted many times. The chain employs TRBV5-1 and TRBJ2-3, with 9 nucleotides matching TRBD1. The germline V gene has CDR1 SGHRS and CDR2 YFSETQ. The CDR3 sequence is 15 residues long. The V segment lost 0 bases and the J segment 4 bases; nucleotides outside the gene matches: 3. CDR3 DNA sequence: TGCGCCAGCAGCTTGGGGGGACAGGGATCAGATACGCAGTATTTT. Translated, it gives CASSLGGQGSDTQYF.

This clone has just a few counts. This chain joins TRBV6-2 or TRBV6-3 and TRBJ2-2; 10 positions match TRBD2. The CDR3 runs 20 residues. J was trimmed by 4 bases and V by 2 bases; bases with no gene match: 16. Germline CDR1 MNHEY, CDR2 SVGEGT. The CDR3 region is CASSYNPPRIAGGGTGELFF. CDR3 nucleotides: TGTGCCAGCAGTTACAACCCTCCTCGGATAGCGGGAGGAGGCACCGGGGAGCTGTTTTTT.

This clone is labeled medium-sized (0.01 to 0.1%). The chain links TRBV7-9 to TRBJ2-5, with D perhaps TRBD1 or TRBD2 (5 bases each). The CDR3 totals 13 residues. V lost 8 bases and J lost 5, with 15 bases in between. Germline loops: CDR1 SEHNR, CDR2 FQNEAQ (reference sequence). The CDR3 loop reads CASPIDGGETQYF. The CDR3 DNA follows: TGTGCCAGCCCTATTGATGGGGGTGAGACCCAGTACTTC.

The rearrangement joins TRBV5-1 to TRBJ2-1; 13 nucleotides match TRBD2. Germline V gives CDR1 SGHRS, CDR2 YFSETQ. Trimming removed 3 bases from V and 4 bases from J; junction bases left unmatched: 10. The CDR3 loop spans 18 amino acids. CDR3 residues: CASSSTSGGSLFYNEQFF. CDR3 sequence (DNA): TGCGCCAGCAGCTCGACTAGCGGGGGGTCCTTGTTTTACAATGAGCAGTTCTTC.

This clone was recorded many times. The genes are TRBV10-2 and TRBJ1-2, with a weak D call TRBD1 (5 bases). This CDR3 contains 16 residues. Per the germline V gene, CDR1 is WSHSY and CDR2 is SAAADI. The V end was cut by 7 bases, the J end by 0 bases, with 18 bases between. Here the CDR3 reads CASTARAPLTNYGYTF. Here the CDR3 DNA reads TGCGCCAGCACAGCCAGGGCTCCTTTAACTAACTATGGCTACACCTTC.

This clone has ten or more counts. The rearrangement links TRBV12-3 or TRBV12-4 to TRBJ1-5, with TRBD1 identical over 7 bases. Trimming took 2 bases from V and 2 from J; bases not matched to a gene: 6. The length of the CDR3 is 16 residues. The CDR3 sequence is CASSLKTGIRNQPQHF. In nucleotides, the CDR3 is TGTGCCAGCAGTTTAAAGACAGGGATACGCAATCAGCCCCAGCATTTT.

J is TRBJ2-3 and V is TRBV27; unclear D gene. Trimming cost V 7 bases and J 1 base, with 3 bases left between them. The V gene's germline CDR1 is MNHEY and CDR2 SMNVEV (reference sequence). This CDR3 comprises 11 residues. CDR3 residues: CASKGTDTQYF. The CDR3 nucleotides are TGTGCCAGCAAGGGCACAGATACGCAGTATTTT.

Details on this clone: The sample has other DNA sequences that encode this CDR3 too. CDR3 nucleotide sequence: TGTGCCAGCAGCGTAGAAAGCTCCTATAATTCACCCCTCCACTTT. It yields the protein CASSVESSYNSPLHF. The V call is TRBV9, the J call TRBJ1-6; D unresolved. V was shortened by 0 bases and J by 0 bases, with 4 bases between the two germline ends. CDR1 SGDLS and CDR2 YYNGEE come from the germline V gene. This CDR3 has 15 amino acids.

This clone is labeled as medium-sized (0.01 to 0.1%). The chain links TRBV6-6 to TRBJ1-6, with TRBD1 matching over 7 bases. J was trimmed by 8 bases and V by 2 bases; bases with no gene match: 3. Germline values: CDR1 MNHNY, CDR2 SVGAGI (reference sequence). The CDR3 consists of 14 residues. The CDR3 loop is CASSYDRADSPLHF. The CDR3 DNA reads as TGTGCCAGCAGTTACGACAGGGCGGATTCACCCCTCCACTTT.

The chain recombines TRBV11-2 with TRBJ2-7; D ambiguous. V was cut by 3 bases and J by 6 bases, with 12 bases left in between. The germline V gene encodes CDR1 SGHAT and CDR2 FQNNGV. CDR3 size: 13 residues. The CDR3 spells CASSFLPAAEQYF. In DNA, the CDR3 is TGTGCCAGCAGCTTCCTTCCAGCTGCCGAGCAGTACTTC.

This clone is medium-sized. The rearrangement uses TRBV5-1 and TRBJ2-1, with D uncertain. V was shortened by 1 base and J by 8 bases, with 13 bases between the two germline ends. The CDR3 is made up of 14 amino acids. Germline CDR1 SGHRS, CDR2 YFSETQ. CDR3 nucleotides: TGCGCCAGCAGCTTGACGTATCGGGTCGATGAGCAGTTCTTC. Protein: CASSLTYRVDEQFF.

This clone is labeled as medium-sized. The V gene is TRBV12-3 or TRBV12-4, the J gene TRBJ1-2, with 9 bases that match TRBD1. Trimming at V came to 5 bases and at J to 4 bases, leaving 8 bases not matched to a gene. The CDR3 sequence is 15 residues long. CDR3 in DNA: TGTGCCAGCAGTCAAAAAACAGGGGGCTTCTATGGCTACACCTTC. Amino acid sequence: CASSQKTGGFYGYTF.

Note on this clone: Just one base apart from a much larger clone, this may be a read error. The rearrangement uses TRBV19 and TRBJ2-2, with D perhaps matching TRBD2 (5 bases). The CDR3 is 14 amino acids. The V and J ends lost 6 bases and 5 bases respectively, with 13 bases between them. Germline V gene data show CDR1 as LNHDA and CDR2 as SQIVND (reference sequence). DNA of the CDR3: TGTGCCAGTAGACGACATGGAGGAACCGGGGAGCTGTTTTTT. Encoded protein: CASRRHGGTGELFF.

This clone was detected many times. The chain employs TRBV18 and TRBJ1-2, with D unclear. The CDR3 sequence is 15 residues long. The V and J ends lost 2 bases and 4 bases respectively, with 14 bases between them. The germline V gene has CDR1 KGHSH and CDR2 LQKENI. The CDR3 loop is CASSPRQQPPYGYTF. DNA for the CDR3: TGTGCCAGCTCACCAAGACAACAACCCCCCTATGGCTACACCTTC.

This clone showed up just once. V gene TRBV30 combines with J gene TRBJ2-7; D is unclear. The CDR3 is made up of 14 amino acids. V was shortened by 2 bases and J by 2 bases, with 13 bases between the two germline ends. Germline V CDR1 and CDR2: GTSNPN, SVGIG (reference sequence). The CDR3 region is CAWSPRDTPYEQYF. The CDR3 region has the DNA TGTGCCTGGAGTCCCCGCGACACTCCCTACGAGCAGTACTTC.

This clone was seen at least ten times. The chain uses TRBV6-1 and TRBJ2-1; weak D call: TRBD2 (7 bases). The CDR3 is made up of 16 amino acids. The V and J ends lost 2 bases and 8 bases respectively, with 19 bases between them. Germline-derived CDR1 and CDR2 are MNHNS and SASEGT. For the CDR3, the DNA is TGTGCCAGCAGTGAAACGAAAGGAGGGGGGAGGGATGAGCAGTTCTTC. It is translated as CASSETKGGGRDEQFF.

This clone showed up many times. The chain recombines TRBV12-3 or TRBV12-4 with TRBJ2-3, with a tentative D call TRBD1 (5 bases). The DNA end favors TRBJ1-5, so the J call may be wrong. CDR3 length: 15 residues. This CDR3 reads CASRQAGPAADTQHF. The CDR3 nucleotides are TGTGCCAGCAGACAAGCGGGACCGGCCGCAGATACGCAGCATTTT.